The T cell receptor beta chain described here comes from a study of vaccination and CD4 T cells after COVID-19. On the study more broadly: Convalescent patients were SARS-CoV-2 positive by nasal swab PCR; nine mild, one severe. Control wells got either CEFX epitopes, HIV-1 Nef peptides, or no peptide at all. Study-level findings and limits: There were relatively few convalescent patients studied, and there were no early post-infection timepoints. Convalescent patients displayed a median about 86% of reactive clones emerging only post-vaccination.

This CDR3 has 14 amino acids. Between the trimmed V and J ends, which lost 2 bases and 0 bases, there was a span of 6 bases. Germline CDR1 reads SGHTA; CDR2 reads FQGNSA. At the Johns Hopkins FTIC core, DNA taken from cultured CD4+ T cells was sequenced by way of the Oncomine TCR Beta short-read assay. TCRdb called the PCR reads again in MiXCR, with one record for every CDR3 protein. The repertoire holds roughly 10,000 distinct CDR3 sequences, with 55% to 60% as singletons. As regards this clonotype: Its specificity is not known.

Treatment meaning: roughly ten-day PBMC culture with coronavirus spike peptide pools or control peptides (ViraFEST assay). The genes are TRBV7-2 and TRBJ2-3, with a possible D match to TRBD2 (5 bases). The TCR was taken from a human donor who had recovered from COVID-19. The material sequenced was CD4+ T cells from blood, cultured in vitro. CDR3 region: CASSLRRSTDTQYF. In nucleotides, the CDR3 is TGTGCCAGCAGCTTAAGGAGGAGCACAGATACGCAGTATTTT.